This is a list of T cell receptor beta chains from one sample in a study of early T cells in non-severe SARS-CoV-2 infection. TCRdb itself ran the 5' RACE reads through MiXCR, one entry per CDR3 protein. The repertoire includes fewer than 55,000 distinct CDR3 sequences, roughly 7.3% of them detected once, and just over 8% sits in the top ten. Sequencing was done on a sample of whole blood. All receptors come from an adult who was a healthcare worker with PCR-confirmed SARS-CoV-2 infection or an uninfected control (not recorded which). Both conserved end residues are part of each CDR3. A D gene is named only where the DNA matches it firmly. Size is omitted from some rows. Given values are once, few, many or a class for expanded clones.

v_gene	j_gene	abundance	d_gene	CDR3aa
TRBV18	TRBJ2-3	NA	NA	CASSSGQNTDTQYF
TRBV21-1	TRBJ2-7	NA	NA	CASSKAQTGTPPYEQYF
TRBV28	TRBJ1-5	many	NA	CASSFRPQSNQPQHF
TRBV10-2	TRBJ2-3	many	NA	CASSGPAVDTQYF
TRBV10-3	TRBJ2-5	NA	TRBD2	CAIRDGLATPRETQYF
TRBV20-1	TRBJ2-3	many	TRBD1	CSASQGATDTQYF
TRBV4-2	TRBJ1-4	many	NA	CASSQDHRQKLFF
TRBV4-2	TRBJ1-6	NA	NA	CASSQDRRFSPLHF
TRBV11-2	TRBJ2-5	NA	TRBD2	CASSLSGGLQETQYF
TRBV6-2/TRBV6-3	TRBJ1-1	NA	NA	CASSFEFRSQRPIPNTEAFF
TRBV7-9	TRBJ2-3	few	NA	CASSPLEKDTQYF
TRBV2	TRBJ1-2	few	NA	CASSEKANYGYTF
TRBV5-1	TRBJ2-3	many	NA	CASSLEFSDRKQYF
TRBV7-2	TRBJ1-1	NA	NA	CASSLALGAYAFF
TRBV14	TRBJ2-2	few	NA	CASRRAVNTGELFF
TRBV4-1	TRBJ1-1	NA	NA	CASSPLGQGGTEAFF
TRBV19	TRBJ2-7	many	NA	CASSLQAYPNEQYF
TRBV5-4	TRBJ2-3	few	TRBD1	CATDEGASTDTQYF
TRBV27	TRBJ2-5	many	NA	CASSFIREETQYF
TRBV6-2/TRBV6-3	TRBJ1-2	many	TRBD1	CASSHAGTVNYGYTF
TRBV7-2	TRBJ1-1	NA	NA	CASSLGGGTEAFF
TRBV14	TRBJ2-7	many	NA	CASSQDVRRVRYF
TRBV12-3/TRBV12-4	TRBJ2-7	NA	NA	CASSFTREQYF
TRBV12-3/TRBV12-4	TRBJ1-5	many	NA	CASSQRLIRRNQPQHF
TRBV6-5	TRBJ2-7	many	NA	CASSYSTGGVYEQYF
TRBV10-1	TRBJ1-1	many	NA	CASSESRTLKRPTEAFF
TRBV29-1	TRBJ2-7	many	TRBD1	CSVETGTGVSYEQYF
TRBV27	TRBJ1-1	few	NA	CASSLVGAGTEAFF
TRBV10-2	TRBJ2-5	many	TRBD2	CATALAGIRETQYF
TRBV21-1	TRBJ2-7	many	NA	CASSTWDRGYEQYF
TRBV29-1	TRBJ2-3	many	NA	CSVPGLGDTQYF
TRBV5-6	TRBJ2-5	few	NA	CASSIDGIKQETQYF
TRBV5-1	TRBJ2-1	many	NA	CASSLQTYNEQFF
TRBV29-1	TRBJ1-2	many	TRBD1	CSVEEWGQGARGYGYTF
TRBV28	TRBJ2-2	NA	NA	CASSFPQGGELCF
TRBV7-9	TRBJ2-5	NA	NA	CASSLAGSQETQYF
TRBV20-1	TRBJ1-2	many	NA	CSARDPGAPYGYTF
TRBV5-1	TRBJ2-3	NA	NA	CASSLERGTSTDTQYF
TRBV7-9	TRBJ2-5	few	NA	CASRLDVQETQYF
TRBV12-2	TRBJ1-5	many	NA	CASRSPLRPTVRNSNQPQHF
TRBV3-1	TRBJ2-3	few	NA	CASSQWGEDTQYF
TRBV12-2	TRBJ2-3	NA	NA	CASRLAPPGGRPASTDTQYF
TRBV9	TRBJ2-7	few	NA	CASSPQEQSYEQYF
TRBV7-8	TRBJ2-1	few	TRBD2	CATTTSGASSYNEQFF
TRBV7-2	TRBJ2-3	few	NA	CASSFLAQIAYF
TRBV28	TRBJ2-7	many	NA	CASSLWQGSSPYEQYF
TRBV20-1	TRBJ2-4	few	NA	CSVRPPERNIQYF
TRBV27	TRBJ2-5	few	NA	CASSAQSHPETQYF
TRBV10-2	TRBJ2-7	few	NA	CASASGDNSYEQYF
TRBV4-3	TRBJ1-2	many	NA	CASSQDFYGYTF
TRBV5-1	TRBJ2-7	NA	NA	CASSLSQGGIEQYF
TRBV28	TRBJ2-7	NA	TRBD2	CASWEGPYEQYF
TRBV10-3	TRBJ2-3	few	NA	CAIGELTDTQYF
TRBV29-1	TRBJ1-1	medium-sized	NA	CSVARRDGNTEAFF
TRBV7-2	TRBJ1-6	NA	NA	CASSLQGGNSPLHF
TRBV9	TRBJ2-3	few	TRBD1	CASSVEWAGGLDTQYF
TRBV18	TRBJ1-2	many	NA	CASSPPNRVGGYTF
TRBV9	TRBJ1-3	many	TRBD1	CASSRDSNSGNTIYF